This TCR beta chain was sequenced in a study of Ad26.COV2.S vaccination and SARS-CoV-2 variants (dated by TCRdb to the early 2020s). Study-level background: Vaccine-arm donors came from COV1001, a multicentre, randomized, double-blind, placebo-controlled phase I-IIa trial of Ad26.COV2.S in healthy adults. Ad26.COV2.S was administered intramuscularly at 5 x 10^10 or 1 x 10^11 viral particles, either as a single shot or as two shots given 56 days apart. The specificity and breadth of SARS-CoV-2-reactive T cell receptors after Ad26.COV2.S vaccination were assessed by TCRbeta repertoire sequencing. Trial participants were randomized into five groups of five, in which low-dose or high-dose Ad26.COV2.S was given once or twice, or placebo was given on both occasions. The TCR-sequenced set comprised roughly 30 samples: around 20 Ad26.COV2.S vaccine recipients, 5 placebo recipients and 8 SARS-CoV-2 convalescent individuals. Investigators did not know the trial group allocation while performing experiments and assessing outcomes. What the authors observed across the whole study: The authors noted that the TCR breadth and depth analyses may have underestimated total T cell responses. The study was not powered to compare responses between vaccine doses or regimens. Compared with placebo recipients, Ad26.COV2.S recipients showed higher spike-specific TCR breadth (P = 0.0014). After vaccination, substantial breadth of spike-specific CD8+ and CD4+ T cell responses was reported. Comparable non-spike TCR breadth was observed between vaccine and placebo recipients, consistent with only spike being contained in the vaccine.

What this sample's treatment or condition label stands for: 15 to 20 received Ad26.COV2.S at low or high dose, single or two shots; about 5 received placebo; per-sample allocation not given. Repertoires of vaccine and placebo recipients were sequenced from samples collected on day 63 after the first injection. In Cohort 1b, around 25 adults aged 18-55 years were enrolled at a single site in Boston, USA, between 29 July and 7 August 2020. As a vaccine, Ad26.COV2.S was a replication-incompetent adenovirus type 26 vector that expressed a prefusion-stabilized SARS-CoV-2 spike protein derived from the original Wuhan strain. The immunoSEQ Assay was used to sequence TCRbeta CDR3 regions. After extraction, genomic DNA underwent amplification by bias-controlled multiplex PCR, followed by high-throughput sequencing. The source study handled its data this way. Collapsing and filtering of sequences were performed to quantify the absolute abundance of each unique TCRbeta CDR3 region. T cell fraction was estimated by normalizing TCRbeta template counts to usable DNA, with usable DNA measured through amplification of reference genes found in all nucleated cells. Repertoire TCRs were annotated as SARS-CoV-2-specific when V gene, CDR3 amino acid sequence and J gene were exactly matched to a known reactive TCR set. MIRA supplied the reference SARS-CoV-2 TCR set, which was filtered for enrichment in COVID-19-positive ImmuneCODE repertoires so that public or cross-reactive TCRs were removed. Using the MIRA antigens, annotated TCRs were further analysed by specific ORF or by position within an ORF. Depth was the summed frequency of annotated unique rearrangements, while breadth was defined as annotated unique rearrangements over total unique productive rearrangements. Two-sided Wilcoxon rank-sum tests were used to compare TCR breadth between groups. Drawn from immuneACCESS, this table holds only the in-frame rearrangements with V and J called that TCRdb kept. Clones are partly lost; checked studies trace under half to an unresolved V gene and leave the rest unexplained. The V and J calls and clone size were taken over from that table, and D and trimming were inferred from the DNA. The sample contains 400,000 to 500,000 clones, 89% of them found a single time. Jointly, the top ten make up roughly 2.5% of the sample.

A remark on this clone: Its antigen has not been determined. Per-base qualities were not stored, and no clone one base away is much larger.

CDR1 and CDR2 (MGHDK, SYGVNS) derive from the germline V gene. Reading from cysteine to phenylalanine, the CDR3 counts 15 amino acids. Only the CDR3 region is kept as DNA, spanning 45 bases read in frame from base 1. Between the V and J ends, shortened by 1 base and 10 bases respectively, the junction contains 14 bases. Sequences were derived from peripheral blood, sampled in a trial of Ad26.COV2.S vaccine versus placebo. The sequence was obtained from a person between 18 and 65 years old who received the Ad26.COV2.S COVID-19 vaccine or a placebo. The rearranged chain carries TRBV25-1 and TRBJ1-6; the D gene remains uncertain. The CDR3 reads CASSESDYSGSPLHF. The nucleotides are TGTGCCAGCAGTGAATCGGATTACAGTGGGTCACCCCTCCACTTT.